This T cell receptor (beta chain) was captured in a study of blood T cell repertoires in COVID-19. Study-wide context: The analysed material was cDNA or gDNA that came from T cells, B-cell-depleted T cells, or PBMCs.

Per the original methods: Amplification from reference gene primers served as the basis for estimated nucleated cell counts. The assay was immunoSEQ multiplex PCR, and TCRdb's table has in-frame clones only and misses some. V and J calls and clone size follow that table, whereas D and trimming were derived from the DNA. The repertoire holds about 260,000 clones, with approximately 89% as singletons. The CDR3 loop spans 13 amino acids. The V end lost 6 bases, the J end lost 3 bases, and 10 bases lay between the germline ends. The sample comprised peripheral blood. The chain has TRBV12-3 or TRBV12-4 and TRBJ2-3; tentatively, D is TRBD1 (6 bases). This receptor was identified in a woman in her 70s with COVID-19, enrolled during active disease. The DNA for the CDR3 is TGTGCCAGCAGACACAGGGAGACAGATACGCAGTATTTT. Its translation: CASRHRETDTQYF.